Listed below are T cell receptor beta chains from one sample, sequenced in a study of cytomegalovirus exposure and HLA in healthy donors. Measured with immunoSEQ multiplex PCR; TCRdb has only the in-frame clones, and not every one. The table lists almost 200,000 clones, roughly 85% of them singletons. The sample consisted of PBMCs. These receptors were obtained from a woman between 45 and 65 years old in good health and CMV-seronegative. Each CDR3 is given with its conserved first and last residue. The D gene is left open where the match is weak.

cdr3_aa v_call d_call j_call
CASSLVGGTDAQYF TRBV6-1 NA TRBJ2-3
CASSPRRAADTQYF TRBV7-2 NA TRBJ2-3
CASSLTGATYEQYF TRBV5-6 NA TRBJ2-7
CASSPMGGPYDTQYF TRBV19 NA TRBJ2-3
CASSLGRERPYGYTF TRBV7-9 NA TRBJ1-2
CASSSGGGGGLSSYNSPLHF TRBV5-1 NA TRBJ1-6
CASSLGQDGGYTF TRBV18 TRBD1 TRBJ1-2
CASASTQGASYEQYF TRBV27 TRBD1 NA
CASSVTPGQGRDGYTF TRBV9 TRBD1 TRBJ1-2
CASSSPGTGFEAFF TRBV19 TRBD1 TRBJ1-1
CASSFGTGGYNEQFF TRBV6-5 TRBD1 TRBJ2-1
CAWSVMRGIRGNEQFF TRBV30 TRBD2 TRBJ2-1
CASSRDRGPGTEAFF TRBV7-6 TRBD1 TRBJ1-1
CASSLRTGNKAFF TRBV28 TRBD1 TRBJ1-1
CAISVASFGEGDPYEQYF TRBV10-3 TRBD2 TRBJ2-7
CASSLDSFRGYTF TRBV7-2 NA TRBJ1-2
CASSISRASGRTSGELFF TRBV19 TRBD2 TRBJ2-2
CASSHTGTGVVAKNIQYF TRBV27 TRBD1 TRBJ2-4
CAWKSRTEAFF TRBV30 NA TRBJ1-1
CASSPSVGLAGVETQYF TRBV7-8 TRBD2 TRBJ2-5
CASSMGLAGSLSYEQYF TRBV19 TRBD2 NA
CASSQGLGGYTEAFF TRBV14 NA TRBJ1-1
CASSLASSADTQYF TRBV5-4 NA TRBJ2-3
CASSDPLLAENTGELFF TRBV2 TRBD2 TRBJ2-2
CASSLVGSYEQYF TRBV5-1 NA TRBJ2-7
CASSETSGLGKETQYF TRBV6-1 NA TRBJ2-5
CASSWATSGSTDTQYF TRBV7-6 TRBD2 TRBJ2-3
CASSSGTGTYEQYF TRBV19 TRBD1 TRBJ2-7
CATSGGTSGGNEQFF TRBV15 TRBD2 TRBJ2-1
CASSFTGNQPQHF TRBV7-9 NA TRBJ1-5
CASSETAGQAKNIQYF TRBV6-1 NA TRBJ2-4
CASSFQQGNYGYTF TRBV6-5 NA TRBJ1-2
CASSNRTGKARDTQYF TRBV5-6 TRBD1 TRBJ2-3
CASSLTGHSYEQYF TRBV7-2 NA TRBJ2-7
CAWTGLAGNTIYF TRBV30 NA TRBJ1-3
CASSSQGAGEKLFF TRBV27 TRBD1 TRBJ1-4
CASSLASQGSNYGYTF TRBV7-2 NA TRBJ1-2
CAWVAGAGNEQFF TRBV30 TRBD2 TRBJ2-1
CASTAGGYEQYF TRBV27 TRBD2 TRBJ2-7
CASSSGQHTEAFF TRBV7-2 NA TRBJ1-1
CASSLGGLAGSETQYF TRBV5-1 TRBD2 TRBJ2-5
CASSIGSSSLGDTQYF TRBV5-1 NA TRBJ2-3
CASSGLAGVAYEQYF TRBV6-1 TRBD2 TRBJ2-7
CASKGQGGMNTEAFF TRBV19 NA TRBJ1-1
CASSPVDTQYF TRBV2 NA TRBJ2-3
CASSVAGQLEETQYF TRBV9 NA TRBJ2-5
CASSRQGALGYTF TRBV6-5 TRBD1 TRBJ1-2
CATSRDRVGGETQYF TRBV15 NA TRBJ2-5
CASSLESREQFF TRBV28 NA TRBJ2-1
CASSFPVGGRQNYGYTF TRBV11-2 NA TRBJ1-2
CASSQSLAETYEQYF TRBV16 NA TRBJ2-7
CASSLTRGRGYTF TRBV14 NA TRBJ1-2
CASSGRLAGGEQYF TRBV13 TRBD2 NA
CSVNQGLSTDTQYF TRBV29-1 NA TRBJ2-3